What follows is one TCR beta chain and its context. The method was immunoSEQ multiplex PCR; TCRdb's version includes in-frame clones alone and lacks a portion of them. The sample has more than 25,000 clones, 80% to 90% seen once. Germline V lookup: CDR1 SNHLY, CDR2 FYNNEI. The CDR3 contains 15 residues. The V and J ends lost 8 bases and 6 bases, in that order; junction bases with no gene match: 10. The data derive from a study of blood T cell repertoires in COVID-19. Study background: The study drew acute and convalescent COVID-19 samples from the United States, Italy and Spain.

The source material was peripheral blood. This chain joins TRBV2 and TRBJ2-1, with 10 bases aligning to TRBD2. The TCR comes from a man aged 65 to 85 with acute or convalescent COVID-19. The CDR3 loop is CASCLSSGSRNEQFF. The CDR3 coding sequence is TGTGCCAGCTGTTTGTCTAGCGGGAGTCGCAATGAGCAGTTCTTC.